Each of the 17 T cell receptor beta chains below was sequenced from the same sample in a study of shared clonotypes between healthy human individuals. Libraries were prepared by immunoSEQ multiplex PCR; TCRdb keeps only in-frame clonotypes and omits some of them. The sample has some 2,500,000 clones; 80% to 95% are singletons. The source material was naive CD4+ T cells from PBMCs. Stated subset: CD45RA+ positively selected. The receptors were sampled from a man between 18 and 29 years old in good health. Some clones in this sample may be carry-over from other donors' samples.

J is TRBJ2-7 and V is TRBV28; the D gene is possibly TRBD2 (5 bases). CDR3 length equals 15 residues. CDR1 is MDHEN and CDR2 is SYDVKM in the germline V gene. Trimming left V 8 bases short and J 2 bases short, with 19 bases between. The CDR3 reads CASESRGLLPYEQYF. The CDR3 DNA reads TGTGCCAGCGAATCCAGAGGGCTCCTACCCTACGAGCAGTACTTC.

The chain employs TRBV7-2 and TRBJ2-3, with D perhaps assigned TRBD1 or TRBD2 (6 bases each). There are 13 residues in the CDR3. The germline V gene has CDR1 SGHTA and CDR2 FQGNSA. V shed 2 bases and J shed 8 bases, with 11 bases lying between them. As DNA, the CDR3 is TGTGCCAGCAGCTTACCGAGGGGGGTTACGCAGTATTTT. Amino acid sequence: CASSLPRGVTQYF. Filled out from reference TRBV7-2 and TRBJ2-3, the complete variable domain reads GAGVSQSPSNKVTEKGKDVELRCDPISGHTALYWYRQSLGQGLEFLIYFQGNSAPDKSGLPSDRFSAERTGGSVSTLTIQRTQQEDSAVYLCASSLPRGVTQYFGPGTRLTVL.

The rearrangement links TRBV30 to TRBJ1-5, with TRBD1 matching over 7 bases. CDR1 and CDR2 from the germline V gene are GTSNPN and SVGIG (reference sequence). The CDR3 totals 15 residues. J was trimmed by 0 bases and V by 1 base; bases with no gene match: 3. The CDR3: CAWSDRDSSNQPQHF. CDR3 coding DNA: TGTGCCTGGAGTGACCGGGACAGTAGCAATCAGCCCCAGCATTTT. The full variable domain, in which reference TRBV30 and TRBJ1-5 provide the parts outside the CDR3, is SQTIHQWPATLVQPVGSPLSLECTVEGTSNPNLYWYRQAAGRGLQLLFYSVGIGQISSEVPQNLSASRPQDRQFILSSKKLLLSDSGFYLCAWSDRDSSNQPQHFGDGTRLSIL.

The chain links TRBV5-4 to TRBJ2-5; either TRBD1 or TRBD2 may fit D (5 bases each). V shed 4 bases and J shed 5 bases, with 18 bases lying between them. Germline V gene lookup returns CDR1 SGHNT and CDR2 YYREEE (reference sequence). The CDR3 sequence is 15 residues long. The CDR3 reads CASSHQKLGEETQYF. CDR3 nucleotide sequence: TGTGCCAGCAGCCATCAAAAACTAGGGGAGGAGACCCAGTACTTC.

The CDR3 DNA sequence: TGTGCCAGCAGTGAATGGGGCAGGGTGAAGGACTATGGCTACACCTTC. Translating gives CASSEWGRVKDYGYTF. The chain uses TRBV6-1 and TRBJ1-2; a possible D gene is TRBD1 (5 bases). Between the trimmed V and J ends, which lost 2 bases and 3 bases, there was a span of 16 bases. The germline gives CDR1 MNHNS, CDR2 SASEGT. The CDR3 is 16 amino acids.

The chain carries TRBV2 and TRBJ1-2; no firm D call. Germline V CDR1 and CDR2: SNHLY, FYNNEI. The CDR3 is 12 residues long. Trimming took off 4 bases at V and 8 bases at J, with 11 bases between the two ends. The CDR3 nucleotides are TGTGCCAGCAGTGCGTTGCCTGGGGGCTACACCTTC. Protein sequence: CASSALPGGYTF.

This chain links TRBV4-1 with TRBJ1-4, with a weak D call TRBD1 (5 bases). This CDR3 region has 18 residues. V lost 2 bases to trimming and J lost 6 bases, with 22 bases between them. CDR1 is MGHRA and CDR2 is YSYEKL in the germline V gene. Here the CDR3 reads CASSQIFRVQGGHEKLFF. DNA of the CDR3: TGCGCCAGCAGCCAAATCTTCAGGGTACAAGGTGGTCATGAAAAACTGTTTTTT.

The chain has TRBV9 and TRBJ2-3; the D is unclear. The CDR3 sequence is 14 residues long. Per germline, CDR1 SGDLS and CDR2 YYNGEE. Between the trimmed V and J ends, which lost 2 bases and 2 bases, there was a span of 9 bases. The CDR3 DNA sequence: TGTGCCAGCAGCGTCCGGCAGACCACAGATACGCAGTATTTT. Encoded protein: CASSVRQTTDTQYF.

This clone was recorded only once. The chain employs TRBV6-5 and TRBJ2-1; 16 bases line up with TRBD2. The germline V gene has CDR1 MNHEY and CDR2 SVGAGI. J gave up 9 bases and V 6 bases, and 5 bases lay outside the gene matches. The CDR3 extends over 15 amino acids. The CDR3 DNA is TGTGCCAGCAGGGGACTAGCGGGAGGGCCTATTGAGCAGTTCTTC. Protein product: CASRGLAGGPIEQFF.

The chain recombines TRBV7-8 with TRBJ2-3; 11 nucleotides match TRBD2. This CDR3 region has 16 residues. V shed 1 base and J 7 bases; nucleotides not matched to a gene: 7. Germline CDR1 reads SGHVS; CDR2 reads FQNEAQ. The DNA of the CDR3 is TGTGCCAGCAGCTTAGTCATAGCGGGAGGGCCGAATACGCAGTATTTT. Its translation is CASSLVIAGGPNTQYF.

The rearrangement links TRBV7-9 to TRBJ2-7; maybe TRBD1 (8 bases). Deletions cut 5 bases from V and 3 bases from J, with 14 bases between. This CDR3 has 14 residues. Germline CDR1 and CDR2: SEHNR and FQNEAQ (reference sequence). In nucleotides, the CDR3 is TGTGCCAGCAGCCCCACAGGGGGGGGCTACGAGCAGTACTTC. It yields the protein CASSPTGGGYEQYF.

In its sample, this clone was seen once. The V gene is TRBV15, the J gene TRBJ2-2; 14 bases agree with TRBD2. Looked up from germline, CDR1 is LNHNV and CDR2 is YYDKDF (reference sequence). V trimming: 5 bases; J trimming: 4 bases; junction bases outside the gene matches: 9. The CDR3 has 18 residues. In nucleotides, the CDR3 is TGTGCCACCAGCTCGGGACTAGCGGGAGTATCGGGCACCGGGGAGCTGTTTTTT. Protein sequence: CATSSGLAGVSGTGELFF.

CDR3 in amino acids: CASSKRPPTSGRTDNEQFF. In DNA, the CDR3 is TGTGCCAGCAGCAAACGACCCCCAACTAGCGGGAGGACTGACAATGAGCAGTTCTTC. V and J are TRBV21-1 and TRBJ2-1; the D call TRBD2 from the table was never checked on the DNA. TRBV21-1 is tagged as a pseudogene. The CDR3 contains 19 residues.

The chain is built from TRBV27 and TRBJ2-3, with D uncertain. This CDR3 has 16 amino acids. Germline V CDR1 and CDR2: MNHEY, SMNVEV (reference sequence). V was shortened by 6 bases and J by 2 bases, with 18 bases between the two germline ends. CDR3 sequence reads: CASSPPGRVLTDTQYF. In DNA, the CDR3 is TGTGCCAGCAGCCCACCAGGACGAGTACTCACAGATACGCAGTATTTT.

V and J are TRBV5-4 and TRBJ2-5; TRBD1 or TRBD2 may be the D gene (7 bases each). The assigned J gene may be wrong: the sequence end matches TRBJ2-7 better. The CDR3 contains 15 residues. CDR1 and CDR2 from the germline V gene are SGHNT and YYREEE (reference sequence). CDR3 protein: CASSLYSQGGYEQYF. CDR3 nucleotides: TGTGCCAGCAGCTTATATTCGCAGGGGGGGTACGAGCAGTACTTC.

The chain carries TRBV6-1 and TRBJ2-5; D uncertain. Germline V gene sequence: CDR1 MNHNS, CDR2 SASEGT. There are 12 residues in the CDR3. Between the trimmed V and J ends, which lost 5 bases and 5 bases, there was a span of 9 bases. CDR3 region: CASSPVRETQYF. CDR3 coding DNA: TGTGCCAGCAGTCCGGTCCGGGAGACCCAGTACTTC.

CDR3 in amino acids: CASSLQGGSSTDTQYF. The CDR3, as DNA: TGTGCCAGCTCACTCCAAGGGGGCTCTAGCACAGATACGCAGTATTTT. The chain combines TRBV18 with TRBJ2-3, with TRBD1 identical over 7 bases. Trimming removed 4 bases from V and 0 bases from J; junction bases left unmatched: 7. This CDR3 region has 16 residues. Germline V lookup: CDR1 KGHSH, CDR2 LQKENI.